These 6 T cell receptor beta chains were all obtained from the same sample, sequenced in a study of T cell responses to AZD1222 COVID-19 vaccine. Repertoires were generated with immunoSEQ multiplex PCR, while TCRdb's copy carries only in-frame clones and drops some. The sample carries around 130,000 clones, about 86% recorded once. The specimen was peripheral blood, collected on day 0 of AZD1222 vaccination. These receptors came from an adult in good health.

This clone has a single count. The chain is built from TRBV5-5 and TRBJ1-5, with D tentatively TRBD1 (6 bases). The CDR3 is 17 residues long. CDR1 SGHKS and CDR2 YYEKEE come from the germline V gene (reference sequence). With 4 bases removed from V and 0 bases from J, the gap between germline ends came to 17 bases. CDR3 in DNA: TGTGCCAGCAGCGAGAATGGACAGCATTATAGCAATCAGCCCCAGCATTTT. Translated, it gives CASSENGQHYSNQPQHF.

V and J are TRBV6-5 and TRBJ1-1; D possibly corresponds to TRBD1 (5 bases). This CDR3 has 14 residues. The germline V gene encodes CDR1 MNHEY and CDR2 SVGAGI. V was pared by 5 bases and J by 4 bases, with 14 bases between. The CDR3: CASSTNPGITEAFF. Here the CDR3 DNA reads TGTGCCAGCAGTACCAACCCAGGGATCACTGAAGCTTTCTTT.

This clone has a single count. The chain carries TRBV5-6 and TRBJ1-6; no clear D gene. Germline V lookup: CDR1 SGHDT, CDR2 YYEEEE. The CDR3 covers 13 residues. V lost 4 bases, J lost 3 bases, and 5 bases lay in between. The CDR3 DNA reads TGTGCCAGCAGCCATATCTATAATTCACCCCTCCACTTT. This translates into CASSHIYNSPLHF. Variable domain in full (rest from reference TRBV5-6 and TRBJ1-6): DAGVTQSPTHLIKTRGQQVTLRCSPKSGHDTVSWYQQALGQGPQFIFQYYEEEERQRGNFPDRFSGHQFPNYSSELNVNALLLGDSALYLCASSHIYNSPLHFGNGTRLTVT.

V gene TRBV5-6 combines with J gene TRBJ2-5, with D hard to call. Germline V gene data show CDR1 as SGHDT and CDR2 as YYEEEE. This CDR3 spans 15 amino acids. Trimming took off 0 bases at V and 1 base at J, with 10 bases between the two ends. This CDR3 reads CASSLGSGVQETQYF. The CDR3 DNA reads TGTGCCAGCAGCTTGGGGTCAGGAGTCCAAGAGACCCAGTACTTC.

This clone was recorded only once. V gene TRBV9 combines with J gene TRBJ2-2; 10 positions match TRBD2. Germline CDR1 is SGDLS and CDR2 is YYNGEE. With 2 bases clipped from V and 3 bases from J, the junction kept 1 base outside the gene matches. The CDR3 totals 15 residues. CDR3 coding DNA: TGTGCCAGCAGCGTGAGCGGGGGGGACACCGGGGAGCTGTTTTTT. This encodes CASSVSGGDTGELFF.

The chain couples TRBV19 to TRBJ2-2; 9 nucleotides align to TRBD1. The V gene's germline CDR1 is LNHDA and CDR2 SQIVND (reference sequence). The CDR3 is made up of 15 amino acids. V was clipped by 8 bases and J by 7 bases; unmatched bases: 11. CDR3 sequence reads: CASLDRDRANGELFF. CDR3 DNA: TGTGCCAGTCTCGACCGGGACAGGGCAAACGGGGAGCTGTTTTTT.